This TCR beta chain originates from a study of breast tumors, draining lymph nodes, adjacent tissues. This clonotype was counted between two and nine times. Its matching antigen is unknown. Samples came from axillary lymph nodes draining the breast cancer. The study's findings and limits: Compared with lymph nodes, tumors were less diverse; compared with nontumor tissue, more.

TCRdb reanalysed the multiplex PCR reads using MiXCR and keeps one entry per CDR3 protein. The data contain around 140,000 distinct CDR3 sequences, about 22% of them singletons. The V and J ends lost 3 bases and 5 bases respectively, with 16 bases between them. The CDR3 is 16 residues long. CDR1 is KGHSH and CDR2 is LQKENI in the germline V gene. The rearrangement links TRBV18 to TRBJ2-2, with D perhaps matching TRBD2 (6 bases). The origin of this receptor is a female donor with breast cancer. Some clones in this sample may be carry-over from other donors' samples. Sequencing input: axillary lymph node tissue. CDR3 region: CASSPLPGVGTGELFF. The CDR3 DNA sequence: TGTGCCAGCTCACCTCTCCCGGGAGTGGGGACCGGGGAGCTGTTTTTT.